This T cell receptor beta chain was sequenced in a study of brain T cells in children with intractable seizures. Study-level points and caveats: Clones missing pre-surgery may reflect undersampling of that blood sample.

TCRdb's table, derived via immunoSEQ multiplex PCR, lists solely in-frame clones and lacks some. The repertoire consists of around 100,000 clones, with 94% occurring once and the leading ten covering 3.8%. At least one anti-epileptic drug was given before surgery. Notes on this clone: Its antigen is not identified.

The sequence came from a boy under two years old with hemimegalencephaly and intractable seizures. Specimen: peripheral blood, collected at surgery.

CDR3 in DNA: TGTGCCAGCAGTTTGAATCCGCGGGCTGCCGAGCAGTACTTC. It codes for CASSLNPRAAEQYF. The chain carries TRBV27 and TRBJ2-7, with D maybe TRBD2 (5 bases). CDR3 length: 14 residues. Germline CDR1 reads MNHEY; CDR2 reads SMNVEV (reference sequence). Between the trimmed V and J ends, which lost 3 bases and 6 bases, there was a span of 15 bases.